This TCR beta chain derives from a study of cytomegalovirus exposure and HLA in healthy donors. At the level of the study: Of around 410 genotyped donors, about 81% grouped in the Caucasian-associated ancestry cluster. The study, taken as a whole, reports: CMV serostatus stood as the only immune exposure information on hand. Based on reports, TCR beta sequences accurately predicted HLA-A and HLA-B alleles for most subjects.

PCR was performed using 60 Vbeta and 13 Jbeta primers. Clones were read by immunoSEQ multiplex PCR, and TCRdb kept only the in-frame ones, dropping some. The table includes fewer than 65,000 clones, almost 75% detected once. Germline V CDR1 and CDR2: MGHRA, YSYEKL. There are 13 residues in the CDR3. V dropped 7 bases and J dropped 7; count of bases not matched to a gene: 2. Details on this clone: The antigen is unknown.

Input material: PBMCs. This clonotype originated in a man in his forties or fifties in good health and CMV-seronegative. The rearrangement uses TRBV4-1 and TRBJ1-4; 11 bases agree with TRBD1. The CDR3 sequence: CASKGTGGEKLFF. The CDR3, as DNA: TGCGCCAGCAAAGGGACAGGGGGTGAAAAACTGTTTTTT.